This T cell receptor (beta chain) was found in a study of cytomegalovirus exposure and HLA in healthy donors. The PCR ran on 60 Vbeta and 13 Jbeta primers. In the study's own analysis: There were around 80 million unique TCR beta chains by a later count, and some 11 million of them were shared. The table came from immunoSEQ multiplex PCR; TCRdb's copy has only in-frame clones and leaves some out. V and J calls and clone size follow that table, whereas D and trimming were derived from the DNA. The table includes some 170,000 clones, about two thirds detected once. CDR1 is LGHNT and CDR2 is FRNRAP in the germline V gene. This CDR3 is built from 14 residues. Trimming took off 0 bases at V and 1 base at J, with 6 bases between the two ends.

V gene TRBV12-5 combines with J gene TRBJ1-1; D unclear. The TCR was taken from a human donor in good health. Material: PBMCs. CDR3 DNA: TGTGCTAGTGGTTTGGTGCCGGGGAACACTGAAGCTTTCTTT. It translates to CASGLVPGNTEAFF.